The T cell receptor (beta chain) under discussion was sequenced for a study of cytomegalovirus exposure and HLA in healthy donors. The PCR had 60 Vbeta and 13 Jbeta primers. The method was immunoSEQ multiplex PCR; TCRdb's version includes in-frame clones alone and lacks a portion of them. The data hold roughly 140,000 clones, with 75% to 80% observed a single time. This CDR3 is 15 amino acids long. Germline V gene sequence: CDR1 SGHNT, CDR2 YENEEA. The V end was cut by 5 bases, the J end by 0 bases, with 8 bases between. This chain links TRBV11-3 with TRBJ2-6, with D tentatively TRBD2 (5 bases). The receptor's source is a male donor in good health and CMV-seronegative. The specimen was PBMCs. CDR3 region: CASSLGNSGANVLTF. In nucleotides, the CDR3 is TGTGCCAGCAGCCTCGGGAACTCTGGGGCCAACGTCCTGACTTTC.